Following are 9 T cell receptor beta chains from one sample sequenced in a study of shared clonotypes between healthy human individuals. CD45RO-negative cells were positively selected for CCR7, leaving out terminally differentiated effector memory CD45RA+ cells. Using immunoSEQ multiplex PCR, the repertoire was profiled, and TCRdb retains in-frame clones only, with some absent. The sample has 1.5 million to 2.5 million clones; approximately 95% are singletons. Sequencing input: naive CD8+ T cells sorted from blood. The receptors originated from a man between 18 and 35 years old in good health.

The rearrangement links TRBV10-3 to TRBJ1-6; D is unresolved. V was trimmed by 4 bases and J by 0 bases, leaving 7 bases between them. Germline V lookup: CDR1 ENHRY, CDR2 SYGVKD. The CDR3 is 15 residues long. The CDR3 sequence: CAISGRPSYNSPLHF. In DNA, the CDR3 is TGTGCCATCAGTGGGCGTCCCTCCTATAATTCACCCCTCCACTTT.

The chain carries TRBV7-6 and TRBJ2-7; D uncertain. Trimming took off 5 bases at V and 0 bases at J, with 8 bases between the two ends. Germline V gene data show CDR1 as SGHVS and CDR2 as FNYEAQ. The CDR3 has 13 amino acids. The CDR3 nucleotides are TGTGCCAGCAGCCCCAGAGTCTCCTACGAGCAGTACTTC. It codes for CASSPRVSYEQYF.

The chain joins TRBV4-1 to TRBJ1-6; D may be TRBD1 (5 bases). Germline V gene data show CDR1 as MGHRA and CDR2 as YSYEKL. There are 16 residues in the CDR3. Between the trimmed V and J ends, which lost 0 bases and 3 bases, there was a span of 9 bases. The CDR3 DNA reads TGCGCCAGCAGCCAAGATCAGACAGTCTATAATTCACCCCTCCACTTT. The encoded protein is CASSQDQTVYNSPLHF.

The genes are TRBV29-1 and TRBJ2-3; D is perhaps TRBD2 (5 bases). The CDR3 length is 14 residues. Germline loops: CDR1 SQVTM, CDR2 ANQGSEA. V was shortened by 2 bases and J by 6 bases, with 15 bases between the two germline ends. In nucleotides, the CDR3 is TGCAGCGTTGAACCTAGCCCAATGCGGGATACGCAGTATTTT. Its translation is CSVEPSPMRDTQYF.

This chain uses TRBV7-9 with TRBJ1-1; D remains ambiguous. Trimming removed 5 bases from V and 0 bases from J, with 10 bases in between. The germline V gene has CDR1 SEHNR and CDR2 FQNEAQ (reference sequence). The CDR3 length is 14 residues. CDR3 nucleotide sequence: TGTGCCAGCAGCCCAGCCCACCTGAACACTGAAGCTTTCTTT. Its translation: CASSPAHLNTEAFF.

The CDR3 DNA reads as TGTGCCAGCAGCGGGGATAGTGATACTGAGCAGTTCTTC. This encodes CASSGDSDTEQFF. The chain is built from TRBV9 and TRBJ2-1; D gene uncertain. V lost 3 bases, J lost 9 bases, and 13 bases lay in between. In germline, CDR1 is SGDLS, CDR2 YYNGEE. The CDR3 length is 13 residues.

The gene calls are TRBV10-1 and TRBJ2-5; weak D call: TRBD1 (5 bases). This CDR3 has 14 residues. V was pared by 9 bases and J by 1 base, with 15 bases between. Looked up from germline, CDR1 is WNHNN and CDR2 is SYGVQD (reference sequence). CDR3 in amino acids: CARGRRQSQETQYF. The CDR3 bases are TGCGCCAGGGGTCGTCGACAGTCCCAAGAGACCCAGTACTTC.

The rearrangement uses TRBV4-3 and TRBJ2-7; D not certain. Germline V gene sequence: CDR1 LGHNA, CDR2 YSLEER. Trimming pared 1 base from V and 1 base from J, leaving 5 bases between. The CDR3 contains 13 residues. For the CDR3, the DNA is TGCGCCAGCAGCCAAGCCAATTCCTACGAGCAGTACTTC. Its protein is CASSQANSYEQYF.

The V gene is TRBV4-3, the J gene TRBJ2-7; 7 nucleotides match TRBD2. Trimming took 3 bases from V and 3 from J; bases not matched to a gene: 2. The CDR3 consists of 13 residues. Germline CDR1 reads LGHNA; CDR2 reads YSLEER. In DNA, the CDR3 is TGCGCCAGCAGCCACAGGGAGGGCTACGAGCAGTACTTC. Translated: CASSHREGYEQYF.